The clone carrying this T cell receptor (beta chain) was counted only a few times. Its antigen is not identified. This record comes from a study of OX40 agonist ivuxolimab in advanced cancers. In the study overall: Prior checkpoint blockade (anti-PD-1, anti-PD-L1 or anti-CTLA-4) was permitted; around 37% had it. General study results and limits: CD4+ and CD8+ blood T cells expanded clonally by week 6 at 0.1 to 3.0 mg/kg. The 0.1-3.0 mg/kg partial responders had among the lowest clonal expansion.

Generated by immunoSEQ multiplex PCR, the TCRdb table keeps only in-frame clones and is missing some. The data contain more than 80,000 clones, 75% to 95% of them singletons. The sequence was collected from an adult with an advanced solid tumor such as melanoma, head and neck, liver or kidney cancer. This specimen consisted of CD4+ or CD8+ T cells sorted from blood, obtained in a trial of the OX40 agonist ivuxolimab.

As DNA, the CDR3 is TGTGCCAGCAGCTTAGCGGGAGGAATACAAGAGACCCAGTACTTC. Its translation is CASSLAGGIQETQYF. The chain combines TRBV5-4 with TRBJ2-5; 9 nucleotides line up with TRBD2. The germline CDR1 and CDR2 sequences are SGHNT and YYREEE (reference sequence). With V trimmed by 2 bases and J by 2 bases, 4 bases remained unmatched. The CDR3 covers 15 residues.